The 11 T cell receptor beta chains below were found in one sample sequenced in a study of graft-versus-host responses after intestinal transplantation. Generated by immunoSEQ multiplex PCR, the TCRdb table keeps only in-frame clones and is missing some. The data contain roughly 60,000 clones, around 90% of them singletons. Here the sequenced sample was PBMCs, taken approximately four months after intestinal transplantation. The receptors come from a human patient who received an intestinal transplant, so some T cells may come from the graft donor.

The gene calls are TRBV27 and TRBJ1-4; tentative D call: TRBD1 (5 bases). V lost 1 base, J lost 8 bases, and 14 bases lay in between. This CDR3 has 15 residues. CDR1 is MNHEY and CDR2 is SMNVEV in the germline V gene (reference sequence). In DNA form, the CDR3 reads TGTGCCAGCAGTTTATACGACAGTGCCAGCGAAAAACTGTTTTTT. This translates into CASSLYDSASEKLFF.

This chain joins TRBV28 and TRBJ1-5; 12 nucleotides agree with TRBD1. This CDR3 comprises 20 residues. Germline V gene data show CDR1 as MDHEN and CDR2 as SYDVKM. Trimming took 1 base from V and 1 from J; bases not matched to a gene: 11. This CDR3 is CASSLFTGTGGFASNQPQHF. The CDR3 coding sequence is TGTGCCAGCAGTTTATTTACCGGGACAGGGGGCTTTGCAAGCAATCAGCCCCAGCATTTT.

J is TRBJ2-7 and V is TRBV28; 13 bases are a match to TRBD2. From germline, CDR1 is MDHEN and CDR2 SYDVKM. V dropped 5 bases and J dropped 4; count of bases not matched to a gene: 5. There are 15 residues in the CDR3. CDR3 DNA: TGTGCCAGCAGTGCTCGACTAGCGGGAGGTTACGAGCAGTACTTC. Translation: CASSARLAGGYEQYF.

V gene TRBV19 combines with J gene TRBJ2-1; TRBD2 might be the D (5 bases). The CDR3 is made up of 15 amino acids. Germline CDR1 LNHDA, CDR2 SQIVND (reference sequence). V gave up 7 bases and J gave up 3 bases, with 16 bases separating them. CDR3: CASTRDNRGYNEQFF. The CDR3 DNA sequence: TGTGCCAGTACTCGCGACAATCGGGGCTACAATGAGCAGTTCTTC.

The V gene is TRBV10-3, the J gene TRBJ2-7; a possible D gene is TRBD2 (6 bases). This CDR3 contains 16 residues. Germline loops: CDR1 ENHRY, CDR2 SYGVKD. V was cut by 0 bases and J by 0 bases, with 12 bases left in between. CDR3: CAISESIAGYSYEQYF. CDR3 sequence (DNA): TGTGCCATCAGTGAGTCAATTGCGGGATACTCCTACGAGCAGTACTTC.

The rearrangement joins TRBV4-2 to TRBJ1-1, with 9 bases lining up with TRBD1. V shed 2 bases, J shed 2 bases, and the junction held 3 bases outside the gene matches. Germline CDR1 and CDR2: LGHNA and YNFKEQ. The CDR3 runs to 15 residues. CDR3 nucleotides: TGTGCCAGCAGCCAACCACAGGGGGCCAACACTGAAGCTTTCTTT. Its translation is CASSQPQGANTEAFF.

The rearrangement links TRBV7-9 to TRBJ2-5, with D perhaps TRBD1 (6 bases). The CDR3 has 16 amino acids. Germline CDR1 SEHNR, CDR2 FQNEAQ (reference sequence). Trimming shortened V by 5 bases and J by 1 base, and 17 bases separated the two germline ends. Here the CDR3 DNA reads TGTGCCAGCAGCCCCTGGGGGCGGACGACCCAAGAGACCCAGTACTTC. This gives the protein CASSPWGRTTQETQYF.

The V call is TRBV28, the J call TRBJ2-7, with TRBD2 as a possible D gene (5 bases). Germline lookup yields CDR1 MDHEN and CDR2 SYDVKM. The V and J ends lost 5 bases and 5 bases respectively, with 7 bases between them. The CDR3 length is 11 residues. In nucleotides, the CDR3 is TGTGCCAGCAGTCTAGCCCACGAGCAGTACTTC. Residues: CASSLAHEQYF. The full variable domain, its missing parts supplied by reference TRBV28 and TRBJ2-7, is DVKVTQSSRYLVKRTGEKVFLECVQDMDHENMFWYRQDPGLGLRLIYFSYDVKMKEKGDIPEGYSVSREKKERFSLILESASTNQTSMYLCASSLAHEQYFGPGTRLTVT.

The rearrangement uses TRBV10-1 and TRBJ2-1, with no clear D. Germline V lookup: CDR1 WNHNN, CDR2 SYGVQD (reference sequence). The CDR3 length is 13 residues. V gave up 3 bases and J gave up 13 bases, with 16 bases separating them. This CDR3 is CASSDVADASQFF. CDR3 nucleotides: TGCGCCAGCAGTGACGTAGCAGACGCTTCCCAGTTCTTC.

The V call is TRBV4-1, the J call TRBJ2-7, with 8 bases identical to TRBD2. V trimming: 6 bases; J trimming: 3 bases; junction bases outside the gene matches: 4. CDR1 is MGHRA, CDR2 YSYEKL, per germline. The CDR3 covers 13 residues. The CDR3 nucleotides are TGCGCCAGCAGTTTAGCGGGGAACTACGAGCAGTACTTC. Protein sequence: CASSLAGNYEQYF.

The DNA for the CDR3 is TGTGCCAGTAGCCCAAATTGGGACTCTGGGGCCAACGTCCTGACTTTC. Translation: CASSPNWDSGANVLTF. This chain links TRBV19 with TRBJ2-6; D uncertain. V lost 6 bases to trimming and J lost 0 bases, with 12 bases between them. Germline V gene lookup returns CDR1 LNHDA and CDR2 SQIVND (reference sequence). The CDR3 consists of 16 residues.